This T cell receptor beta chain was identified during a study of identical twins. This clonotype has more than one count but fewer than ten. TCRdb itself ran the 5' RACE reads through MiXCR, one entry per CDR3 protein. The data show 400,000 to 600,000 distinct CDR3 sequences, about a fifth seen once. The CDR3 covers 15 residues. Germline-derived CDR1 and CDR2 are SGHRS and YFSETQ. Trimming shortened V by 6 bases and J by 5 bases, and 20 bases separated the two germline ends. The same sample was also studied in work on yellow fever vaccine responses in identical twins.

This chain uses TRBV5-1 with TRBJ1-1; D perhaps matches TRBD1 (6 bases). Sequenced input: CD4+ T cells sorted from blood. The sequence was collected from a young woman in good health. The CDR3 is CASKDSGAERTEAFF. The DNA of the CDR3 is TGCGCCAGCAAGGACAGTGGGGCAGAGCGGACTGAAGCTTTCTTT.